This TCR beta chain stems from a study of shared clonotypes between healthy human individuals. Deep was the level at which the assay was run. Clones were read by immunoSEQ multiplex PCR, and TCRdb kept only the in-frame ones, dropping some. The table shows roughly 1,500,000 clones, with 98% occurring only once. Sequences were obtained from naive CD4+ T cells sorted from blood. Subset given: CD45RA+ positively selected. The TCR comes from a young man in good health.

CDR3 coding DNA: TGTGCCAGCGGGTGGCGGGACATTCAGTACTTC. It translates to CASGWRDIQYF. The gene calls are TRBV6-5 and TRBJ2-4; tentatively, D is TRBD2 (5 bases). The CDR3 totals 11 residues. Germline V gene data show CDR1 as MNHEY and CDR2 as SVGAGI. The germline V and J ends were trimmed by 8 bases and 8 bases, with 10 bases remaining between them.